The present entry profiles one T cell receptor beta chain with its context. Its antigen is not identified. Germline assignment: CDR1 LNHDA and CDR2 SQIVND (reference sequence). There are 12 residues in the CDR3. V lost 11 bases to trimming and J lost 4 bases, with 14 bases between them. cDNA serving as the sequencing template came from extracted, reverse transcribed RNA. The repertoire was sequenced with immunoSEQ multiplex PCR; TCRdb's copy has only in-frame clones and lacks some. This sample has more than 12,000 clones, with roughly 54% found just once. CD4+ cells of roughly 5 patients were further sorted as CD25+CD127-. The entry originates in a study of CD8+ T cells in alopecia areata. General study points: Scalp sample data also include resident alphabeta T cells from normal skin. For lesional scalp, especially alopecia totalis/universalis, clonality was higher than in normal scalp.

The sequence was collected from a human donor with alopecia areata. Material: CD4+ Tregs sorted from blood. This chain uses TRBV19 with TRBJ1-2, with D unresolved. CDR3 amino acids: CAAGPAGYGYTF. CDR3 in DNA: TGTGCCGCGGGCCCTGCGGGCTATGGCTACACCTTC.